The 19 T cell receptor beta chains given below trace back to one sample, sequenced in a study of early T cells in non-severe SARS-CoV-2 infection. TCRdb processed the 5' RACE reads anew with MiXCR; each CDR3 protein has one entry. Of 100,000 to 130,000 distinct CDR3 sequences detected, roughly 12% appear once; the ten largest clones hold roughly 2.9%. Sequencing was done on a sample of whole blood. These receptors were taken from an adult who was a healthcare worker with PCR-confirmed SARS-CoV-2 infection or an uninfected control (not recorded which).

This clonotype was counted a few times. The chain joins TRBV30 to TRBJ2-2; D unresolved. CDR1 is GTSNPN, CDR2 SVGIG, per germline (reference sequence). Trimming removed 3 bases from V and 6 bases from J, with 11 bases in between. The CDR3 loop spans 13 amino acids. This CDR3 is CAWRGRSPGELFF. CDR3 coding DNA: TGTGCCTGGAGGGGTCGTAGCCCCGGGGAGCTGTTTTTT.

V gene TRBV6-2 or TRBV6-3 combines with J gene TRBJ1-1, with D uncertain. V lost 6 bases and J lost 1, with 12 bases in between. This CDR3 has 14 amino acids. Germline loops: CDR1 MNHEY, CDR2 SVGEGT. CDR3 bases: TGTGCCAGCAGACCCGACCCTTCGAACACTGAAGCTTTCTTT. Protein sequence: CASRPDPSNTEAFF.

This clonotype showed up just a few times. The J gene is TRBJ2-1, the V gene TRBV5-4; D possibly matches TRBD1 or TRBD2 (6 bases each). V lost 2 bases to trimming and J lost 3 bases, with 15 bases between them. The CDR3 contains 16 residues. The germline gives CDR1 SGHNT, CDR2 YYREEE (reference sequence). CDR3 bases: TGTGCCAGCAGCTTCACAGGGAGGATGGACTACAATGAGCAGTTCTTC. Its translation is CASSFTGRMDYNEQFF.

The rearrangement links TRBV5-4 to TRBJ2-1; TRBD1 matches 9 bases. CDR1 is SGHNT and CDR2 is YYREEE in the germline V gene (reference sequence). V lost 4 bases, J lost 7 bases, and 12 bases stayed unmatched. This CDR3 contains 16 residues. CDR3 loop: CASSNPDRGVWNEQFF. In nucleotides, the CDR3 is TGTGCCAGCAGCAACCCTGACAGGGGGGTTTGGAATGAGCAGTTCTTC.

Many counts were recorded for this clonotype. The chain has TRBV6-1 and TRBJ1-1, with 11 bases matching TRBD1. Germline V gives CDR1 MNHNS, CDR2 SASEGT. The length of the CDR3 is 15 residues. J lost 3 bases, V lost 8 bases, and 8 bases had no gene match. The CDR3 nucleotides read TGTGCCAGCTATCCCCCGGGACAGGGGGACACTGAAGCTTTCTTT. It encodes CASYPPGQGDTEAFF.

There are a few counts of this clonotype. For the CDR3, the DNA is TGTGCCAGCAGCTTCTCCGCCGACTACGAGCAGTACTTC. Its translation is CASSFSADYEQYF. The rearrangement uses TRBV7-9 and TRBJ2-7; no clear D. V lost 3 bases, J lost 3 bases, and 9 bases lay in between. Germline assignment: CDR1 SEHNR and CDR2 FQNEAQ (reference sequence). CDR3 length: 13 amino acids. The entire variable domain, with the rest obtained from reference TRBV7-9 and TRBJ2-7, is as follows: DTGVSQNPRHKITKRGQNVTFRCDPISEHNRLYWYRQTLGQGPEFLTYFQNEAQLEKSRLLSDRFSAERPKGSFSTLEIQRTEQGDSAMYLCASSFSADYEQYFGPGTRLTVT.

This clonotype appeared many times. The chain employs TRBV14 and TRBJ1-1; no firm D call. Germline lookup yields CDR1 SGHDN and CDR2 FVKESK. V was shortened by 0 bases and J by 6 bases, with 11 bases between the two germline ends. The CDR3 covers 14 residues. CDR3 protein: CASSQEARAAEAFF. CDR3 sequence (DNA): TGTGCCAGCAGCCAAGAAGCGAGGGCGGCTGAAGCTTTCTTT.

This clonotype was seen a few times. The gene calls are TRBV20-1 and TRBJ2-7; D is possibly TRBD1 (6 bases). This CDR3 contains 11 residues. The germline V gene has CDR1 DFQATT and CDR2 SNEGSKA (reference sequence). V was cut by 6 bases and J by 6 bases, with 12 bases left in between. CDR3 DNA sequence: TGCAGTGCAAAGTACAGGGTCGAGCAGTACTTC. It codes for CSAKYRVEQYF.

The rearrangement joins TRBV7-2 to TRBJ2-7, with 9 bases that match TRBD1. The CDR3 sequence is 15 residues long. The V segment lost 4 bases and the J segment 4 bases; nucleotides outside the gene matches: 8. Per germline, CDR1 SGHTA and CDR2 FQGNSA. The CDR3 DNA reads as TGTGCCAGCAGCTCCCGCTGGGGACAGGGTTACGAGCAGTACTTC. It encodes CASSSRWGQGYEQYF.

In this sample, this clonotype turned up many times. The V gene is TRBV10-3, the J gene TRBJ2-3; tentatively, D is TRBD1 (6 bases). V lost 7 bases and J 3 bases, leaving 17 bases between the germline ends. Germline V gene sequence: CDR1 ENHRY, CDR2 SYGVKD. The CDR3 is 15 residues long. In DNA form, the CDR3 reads TGTGCCATCAACTCCGGACAGCCGGGGACAGATACGCAGTATTTT. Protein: CAINSGQPGTDTQYF.

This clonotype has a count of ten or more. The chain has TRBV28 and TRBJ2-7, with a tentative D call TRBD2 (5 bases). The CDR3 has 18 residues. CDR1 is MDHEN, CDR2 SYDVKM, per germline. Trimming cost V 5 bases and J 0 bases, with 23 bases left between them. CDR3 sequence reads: CASSLFPPGSADSYEQYF. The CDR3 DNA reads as TGTGCCAGCAGTCTTTTCCCCCCAGGTAGCGCCGACTCCTACGAGCAGTACTTC. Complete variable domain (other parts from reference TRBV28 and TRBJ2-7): DVKVTQSSRYLVKRTGEKVFLECVQDMDHENMFWYRQDPGLGLRLIYFSYDVKMKEKGDIPEGYSVSREKKERFSLILESASTNQTSMYLCASSLFPPGSADSYEQYFGPGTRLTVT.

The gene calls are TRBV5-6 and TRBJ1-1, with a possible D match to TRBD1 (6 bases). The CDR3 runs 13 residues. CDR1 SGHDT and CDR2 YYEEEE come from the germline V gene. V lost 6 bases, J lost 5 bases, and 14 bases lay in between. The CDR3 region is CASIVGGRTEAFF. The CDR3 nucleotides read TGTGCCAGCATCGTGGGGGGCAGGACTGAAGCTTTCTTT.

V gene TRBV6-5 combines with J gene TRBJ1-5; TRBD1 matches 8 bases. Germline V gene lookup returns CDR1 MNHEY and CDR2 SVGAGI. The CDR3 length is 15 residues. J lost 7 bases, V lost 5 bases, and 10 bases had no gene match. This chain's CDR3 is CASSRSQGAGQPQHF. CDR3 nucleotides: TGTGCCAGCAGTCGCAGTCAGGGGGCGGGACAGCCCCAGCATTTT.

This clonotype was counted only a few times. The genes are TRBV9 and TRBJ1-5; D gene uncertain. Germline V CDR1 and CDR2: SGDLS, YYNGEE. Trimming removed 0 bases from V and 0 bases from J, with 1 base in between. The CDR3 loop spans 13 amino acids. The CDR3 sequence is CASSVASNQPQHF. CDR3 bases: TGTGCCAGCAGCGTAGCTAGCAATCAGCCCCAGCATTTT. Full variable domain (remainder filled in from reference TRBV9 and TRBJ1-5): DSGVTQTPKHLITATGQRVTLRCSPRSGDLSVYWYQQSLDQGLQFLIQYYNGEERAKGNILERFSAQQFPDLHSELNLSSLELGDSALYFCASSVASNQPQHFGDGTRLSIL.

The CDR3 bases are TGCAGTGCTTCTAGCGGGAGCACCTCCTACAATGAGCAGTTCTTC. Translation: CSASSGSTSYNEQFF. The chain links TRBV20-1 to TRBJ2-1; TRBD2 aligns across 10 bases. Germline V lookup: CDR1 DFQATT, CDR2 SNEGSKA (reference sequence). There are 15 residues in the CDR3. V was clipped by 5 bases and J by 0 bases; unmatched bases: 4.

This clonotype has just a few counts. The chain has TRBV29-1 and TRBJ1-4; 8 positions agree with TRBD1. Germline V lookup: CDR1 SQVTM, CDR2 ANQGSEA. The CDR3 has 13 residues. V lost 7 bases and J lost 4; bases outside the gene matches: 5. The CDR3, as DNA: TGCAGCGCCGGACAGGGAGGTAATGAAAAACTGTTTTTT. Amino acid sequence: CSAGQGGNEKLFF.

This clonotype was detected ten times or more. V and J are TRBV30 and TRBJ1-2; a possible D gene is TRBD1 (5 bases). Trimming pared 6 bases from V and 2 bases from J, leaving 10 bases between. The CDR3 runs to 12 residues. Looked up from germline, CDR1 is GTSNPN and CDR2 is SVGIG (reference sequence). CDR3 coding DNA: TGTGCCTGTTCCCGGGACAACTATGGCTACACCTTC. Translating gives CACSRDNYGYTF.

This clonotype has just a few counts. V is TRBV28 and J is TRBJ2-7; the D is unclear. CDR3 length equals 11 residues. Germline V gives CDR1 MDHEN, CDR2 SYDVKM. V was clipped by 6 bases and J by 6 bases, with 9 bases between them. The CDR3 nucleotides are TGTGCCAGCAGCATGGCCCCCGAGCAGTACTTC. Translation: CASSMAPEQYF.

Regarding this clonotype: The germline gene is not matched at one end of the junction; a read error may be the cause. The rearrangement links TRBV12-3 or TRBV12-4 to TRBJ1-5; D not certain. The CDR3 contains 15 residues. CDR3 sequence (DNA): TGTGCCAGCAGTTTCGGCAGCAATAGCAATCAGCCCCAGCAATTT. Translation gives CASSFGSNSNQPQQF.